These T cell receptor beta chains were read from a single sample in a study of T cell changes during pregnancy in multiple sclerosis. Libraries were prepared by immunoSEQ multiplex PCR; TCRdb keeps only in-frame clonotypes and omits some of them. Of 84,000 or so clones in the sample, about 94% were seen once. The sample was peripheral blood, taken in the third trimester of pregnancy. The receptors shown here come from a female donor with multiple sclerosis, enrolled in a pregnancy study. The CDR3 runs from the conserved cysteine through the conserved F or W.

V	CDR3
TRBV6-5	CASGGTITDTQYF
TRBV7-2	CASSLRQGANQPQHF
TRBV18	CASSPNGGGTGELFF
TRBV9	CASSVDSRGGETQYF
TRBV7-3	CASSLDARSNEQFF
TRBV29-1	CSGEGQDQETQYF
TRBV29-1	CSVTTGKTSSGNTIYF
TRBV25-1	CASSEWGLAGPGEQYF
TRBV6-1	CASTEPLRAFF
TRBV5-6	CASSHLEGSEKLFF
TRBV18	CASSLTESSGNTIYF
TRBV4-2	CASSQDLLADLYEQYF
TRBV19	CASSHGQTSSYEQYF
TRBV6-6	CASGPTGSEAGYTF
TRBV14	CASARTGGFWEQYF
TRBV5-1	CASSFFAGDYGYTF
TRBV6-5	CASISAGGRNEQFF
TRBV19	CASSGDLNQPQHF
TRBV9	CASSGGQNTEAFF
TRBV27	CASGTSGTNEQFF
TRBV6-5	CASSYIGEAFF
TRBV7-9	CASSLEGLQGLEGYTF
TRBV29-1	CSVEDLRQGWTEAFF
TRBV10-3	CAISTPGDAPGGYTF
TRBV2	CAGTAGAGVNSPLHF
TRBV5-4	CASSTAGTAYEQYF
TRBV7-8	CASSLGSGGRGYTF
TRBV5-1	CASSLVRGRSQETQYF
TRBV5-1	CASSLSGGASTQYF
TRBV4-1	CASSRGGLKRDRVVGETQYF
TRBV13	CASSLEEQPGEKLFF
TRBV5-1	CASSLDTGMNTEAFF
TRBV4-1	CASSDAGGGLQETQYF
TRBV12-5	CASGPPSGGNPLNTGELFF
TRBV19	CASSIDIGSGGTPDTEQFF
TRBV19	CASGRADAFF
TRBV20-1	CSATAGGEQYF
TRBV18	CASSLQDQGTEAFF
TRBV4-1	CASSQDSPRGMFEQYF
TRBV7-3	CASSLGTSGGAETQYF
TRBV6-5	CASRHTGVTEAFF
TRBV7-6	CASSLFELDTEAFF
TRBV18	CASSPFFGTAKPNYGYTF
TRBV6-6	CASRKPGVSLLGEQYF